The entry below gives a single T cell receptor beta chain sequence along with its context. Its antigen is still unknown. The sample is drawn from a study of CD8+ T cells in alopecia areata. Study background: Patients in the treated group were given tofacitinib by mouth, 5 to 10 mg twice a day. The study gave tofacitinib for 6 to 18 months, then 6 months off drug. Study results and caveats: TCR sharing was clearer in mice than between patients, perhaps partly owing to patient HLA diversity.

cDNA serving as the sequencing template came from extracted, reverse transcribed RNA. Only in-frame clones appear in the TCRdb table, and some are missing; sequencing was by immunoSEQ multiplex PCR. The repertoire holds 110,000 to 150,000 clones, with approximately 50% as singletons. The starting material was CD4+ T cells sorted from blood, obtained at week 0. This receptor was taken from a human donor with alopecia areata.

The CDR3 sequence: CASSSGTERGYTF. CDR3 bases: TGTGCCAGCAGCTCCGGGACCGAACGTGGCTACACCTTC. This chain links TRBV7-8 with TRBJ1-2; tentatively, D is TRBD1 (5 bases). The V end was cut by 4 bases, the J end by 7 bases, with 13 bases between. The CDR3 is 13 amino acids. Germline lookup yields CDR1 SGHVS and CDR2 FQNEAQ.